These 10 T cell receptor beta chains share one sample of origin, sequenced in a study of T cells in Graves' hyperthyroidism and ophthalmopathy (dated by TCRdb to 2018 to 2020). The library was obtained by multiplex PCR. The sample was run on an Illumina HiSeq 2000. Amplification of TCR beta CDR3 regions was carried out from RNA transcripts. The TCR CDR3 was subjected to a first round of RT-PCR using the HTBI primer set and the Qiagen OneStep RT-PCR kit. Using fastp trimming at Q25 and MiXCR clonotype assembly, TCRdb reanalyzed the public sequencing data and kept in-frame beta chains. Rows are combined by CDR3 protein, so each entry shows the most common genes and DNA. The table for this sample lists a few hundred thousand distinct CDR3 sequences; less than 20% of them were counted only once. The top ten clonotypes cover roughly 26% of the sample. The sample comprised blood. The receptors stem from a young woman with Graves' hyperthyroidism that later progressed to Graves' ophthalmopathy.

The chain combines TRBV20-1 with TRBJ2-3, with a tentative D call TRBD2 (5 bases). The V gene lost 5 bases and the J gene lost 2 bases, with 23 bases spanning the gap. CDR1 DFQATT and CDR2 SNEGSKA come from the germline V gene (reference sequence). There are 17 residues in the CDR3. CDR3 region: CSARTLVIGVLTDTQYF. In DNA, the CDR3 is TGCAGTGCTCGGACGCTGGTGATCGGGGTCCTCACAGATACGCAGTATTTT.

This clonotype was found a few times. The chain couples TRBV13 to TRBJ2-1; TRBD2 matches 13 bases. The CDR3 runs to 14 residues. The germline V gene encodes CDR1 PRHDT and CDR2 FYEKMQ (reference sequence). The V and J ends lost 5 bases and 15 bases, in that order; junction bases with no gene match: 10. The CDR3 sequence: CASSPGLAGDPWFF. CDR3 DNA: TGTGCCAGCAGCCCCGGACTAGCGGGAGATCCCTGGTTCTTC.

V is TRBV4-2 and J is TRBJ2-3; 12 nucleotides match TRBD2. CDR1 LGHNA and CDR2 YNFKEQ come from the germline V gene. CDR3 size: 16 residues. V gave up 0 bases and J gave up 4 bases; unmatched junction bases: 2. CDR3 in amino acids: CASSQDLAGGPDTQYF. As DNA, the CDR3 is TGTGCCAGCAGCCAAGATCTAGCGGGAGGGCCAGATACGCAGTATTTT.

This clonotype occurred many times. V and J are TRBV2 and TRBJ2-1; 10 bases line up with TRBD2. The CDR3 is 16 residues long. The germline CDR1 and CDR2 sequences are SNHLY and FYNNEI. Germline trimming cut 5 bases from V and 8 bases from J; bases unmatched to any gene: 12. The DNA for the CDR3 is TGTGCCAGCAGTACAGACCAAACTAGCGGGATGTATGAGCAGTTCTTC. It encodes CASSTDQTSGMYEQFF.

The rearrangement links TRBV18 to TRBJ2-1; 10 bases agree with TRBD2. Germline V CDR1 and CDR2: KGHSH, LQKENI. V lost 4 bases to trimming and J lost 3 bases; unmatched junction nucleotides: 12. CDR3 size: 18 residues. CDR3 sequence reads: CASSLVLAGESGYNEQFF. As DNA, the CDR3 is TGTGCCAGCTCACTGGTTCTAGCGGGAGAATCTGGCTACAATGAGCAGTTCTTC. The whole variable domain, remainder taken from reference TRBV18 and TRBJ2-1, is NAGVMQNPRHLVRRRGQEARLRCSPMKGHSHVYWYRQLPEEGLKFMVYLQKENIIDESGMPKERFSAEFPKEGPSILRIQQVVRGDSAAYFCASSLVLAGESGYNEQFFGPGTRLTVL.

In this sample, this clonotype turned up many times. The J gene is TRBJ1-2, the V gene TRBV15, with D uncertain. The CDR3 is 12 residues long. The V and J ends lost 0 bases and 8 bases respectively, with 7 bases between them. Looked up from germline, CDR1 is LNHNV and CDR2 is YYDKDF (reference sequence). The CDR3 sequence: CATSRDKEGYTF. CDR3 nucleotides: TGTGCCACCAGCAGAGATAAGGAGGGCTACACCTTC.

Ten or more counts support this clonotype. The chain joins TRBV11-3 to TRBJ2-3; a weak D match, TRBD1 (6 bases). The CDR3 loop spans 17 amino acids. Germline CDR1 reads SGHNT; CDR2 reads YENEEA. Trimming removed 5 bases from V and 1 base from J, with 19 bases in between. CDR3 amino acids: CASSPIDWDIRTDTQYF. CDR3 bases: TGTGCCAGCAGCCCTATAGATTGGGACATCCGCACAGATACGCAGTATTTT.

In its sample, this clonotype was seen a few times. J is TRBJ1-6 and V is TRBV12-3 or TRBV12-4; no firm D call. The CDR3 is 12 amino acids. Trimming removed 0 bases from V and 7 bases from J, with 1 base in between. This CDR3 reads CASSLANSPLHF. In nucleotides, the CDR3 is TGTGCCAGCAGTTTAGCCAATTCACCCCTCCACTTT.

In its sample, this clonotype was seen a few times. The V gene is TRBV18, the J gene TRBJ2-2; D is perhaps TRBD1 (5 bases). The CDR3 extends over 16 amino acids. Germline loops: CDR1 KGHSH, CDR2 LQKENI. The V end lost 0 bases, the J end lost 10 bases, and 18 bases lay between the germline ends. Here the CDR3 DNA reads TGTGCCAGCTCACCACCGTACACAGGCTCGAATTTGGAGCTGTTTTTT. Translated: CASSPPYTGSNLELFF.

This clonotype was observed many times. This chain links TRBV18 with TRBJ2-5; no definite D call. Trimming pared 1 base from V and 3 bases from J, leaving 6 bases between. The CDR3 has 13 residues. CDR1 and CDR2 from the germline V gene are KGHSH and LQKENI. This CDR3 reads CASSPQSKETQYF. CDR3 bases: TGTGCCAGCTCACCACAGAGTAAAGAGACCCAGTACTTC.